This record looks at one TCR beta chain sequence and its context. Antigen unknown. The sample is drawn from a study of T cell responses to AZD1222 COVID-19 vaccine. Trimming left V 3 bases short and J 7 bases short, with 21 bases between. The CDR3 consists of 15 residues. CDR1 and CDR2 (germline): SQVTM, ANQGSEA. Notes on the study in general: Distributed over spike, vaccine-associated CD4 TCRs predominated at 160-218 and 743-854.

Profiling relied on immunoSEQ multiplex PCR, and the TCRdb table lists in-frame clones only, not all of them. The sample shows over 100,000 clones, about 90% of them seen only once. The receptor was isolated from an adult in good health. The chain couples TRBV29-1 to TRBJ1-2, with a possible D match to TRBD1 (5 bases). Material: peripheral blood, obtained on day 0 of AZD1222 vaccination. The CDR3 sequence: CSVDGPTEGPRGYTF. As DNA, the CDR3 is TGCAGCGTTGATGGCCCCACAGAGGGGCCGCGTGGCTACACCTTC.